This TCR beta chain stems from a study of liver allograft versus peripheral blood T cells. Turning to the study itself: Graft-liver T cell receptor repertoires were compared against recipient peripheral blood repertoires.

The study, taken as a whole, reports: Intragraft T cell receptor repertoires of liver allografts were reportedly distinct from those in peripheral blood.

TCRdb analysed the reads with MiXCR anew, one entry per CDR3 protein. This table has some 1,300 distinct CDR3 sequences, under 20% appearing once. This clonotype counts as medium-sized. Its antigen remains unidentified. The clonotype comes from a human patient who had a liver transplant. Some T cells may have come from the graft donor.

The CDR3 region is CASFTGGSGNTIYF. CDR3 nucleotide sequence: TGTGCCAGCTTTACGGGAGGGTCTGGAAACACCATATATTTT. This rearrangement joins TRBV7-6 to TRBJ1-3; D is uncertain. Germline V gene data show CDR1 as SGHVS and CDR2 as FNYEAQ. This CDR3 comprises 14 residues. V shed 8 bases and J shed 1 base, with 12 bases lying between them.